These 14 T cell receptor beta chains share one sample of origin, sequenced in a study of control samples from healthy donors and cancer patients. Sequenced by immunoSEQ multiplex PCR; TCRdb stores in-frame clones only, minus some. In the table there are about 96,000 clones, approximately 95% of which are singletons. The source material was blood. The receptors were gathered from a young man in good health.

The V call is TRBV5-6, the J call TRBJ2-7; a possible D gene is TRBD1 (5 bases). Germline V gives CDR1 SGHDT, CDR2 YYEEEE. V was shortened by 0 bases and J by 3 bases, with 13 bases between the two germline ends. The CDR3 loop spans 15 amino acids. In DNA, the CDR3 is TGTGCCAGCAGCTTGGGATACAGGAAGGTCTACGAGCAGTACTTC. This sequence encodes CASSLGYRKVYEQYF. Complete variable domain (other parts from reference TRBV5-6 and TRBJ2-7): DAGVTQSPTHLIKTRGQQVTLRCSPKSGHDTVSWYQQALGQGPQFIFQYYEEEERQRGNFPDRFSGHQFPNYSSELNVNALLLGDSALYLCASSLGYRKVYEQYFGPGTRLTVT.

The chain joins TRBV27 to TRBJ2-7; TRBD2 matches at 8 bases. CDR3 size: 12 residues. The germline V gene encodes CDR1 MNHEY and CDR2 SMNVEV (reference sequence). CDR3 sequence: CASRGGSYEQYF. The CDR3 nucleotides are TGTGCTAGCCGGGGGGGCTCCTACGAGCAGTACTTC.

V gene TRBV5-1 combines with J gene TRBJ1-1; D is undetermined. V gave up 0 bases and J gave up 1 base, with 10 bases separating them. CDR3 size: 15 residues. Per germline, CDR1 SGHRS and CDR2 YFSETQ. The CDR3 nucleotides read TGCGCCAGCAGCTTGGCCAAGCCAGGGAACACTGAAGCTTTCTTT. This codes for CASSLAKPGNTEAFF.

The chain uses TRBV28 and TRBJ2-7; D might be TRBD2 (6 bases). The V gene lost 4 bases and the J gene lost 2 bases, with 6 bases spanning the gap. The V gene's germline CDR1 is MDHEN and CDR2 SYDVKM. The length of the CDR3 is 12 residues. CDR3 protein: CASSWGAYEQYF. In DNA form, the CDR3 reads TGTGCCAGCAGTTGGGGGGCCTACGAGCAGTACTTC. The full variable domain, completed using reference TRBV28 and TRBJ2-7, is DVKVTQSSRYLVKRTGEKVFLECVQDMDHENMFWYRQDPGLGLRLIYFSYDVKMKEKGDIPEGYSVSREKKERFSLILESASTNQTSMYLCASSWGAYEQYFGPGTRLTVT.

The chain recombines TRBV7-9 with TRBJ1-4; TRBD1 matches 7 bases. In germline, CDR1 is SEHNR, CDR2 FQNEAQ (reference sequence). V was clipped by 4 bases and J by 7 bases; unmatched bases: 6. The CDR3 has 14 residues. The CDR3: CASSSRQGGEKLFF. The CDR3 DNA sequence: TGTGCCAGCAGCTCCCGACAGGGCGGTGAAAAACTGTTTTTT.

The chain is built from TRBV3-1 (or the pseudogene TRBV3-2) and TRBJ2-7; the D is unclear. The CDR3 spans 13 residues. Trimming removed 2 bases from V and 0 bases from J, with 5 bases in between. Germline-derived CDR1 and CDR2 are LGHDT and YNNKEL (reference sequence). This CDR3 reads CASSQISSYEQYF. In DNA form, the CDR3 reads TGTGCCAGCAGCCAAATTAGCTCCTACGAGCAGTACTTC.

CDR3 bases: TGCAGTGCTAGTGAGGGCCAGTATAGCAATCAGCCCCAGCATTTT. Its translation: CSASEGQYSNQPQHF. The gene calls are TRBV20-1 and TRBJ1-5; D remains ambiguous. Per germline, CDR1 DFQATT and CDR2 SNEGSKA (reference sequence). With 3 bases removed from V and 0 bases from J, the gap between germline ends came to 12 bases. The CDR3 runs 15 residues.

The CDR3 DNA sequence: TGTGCCAGCAGACCGATTGGGGGACAGCAAGACTATGGCTACACCTTC. Translation: CASRPIGGQQDYGYTF. The rearrangement joins TRBV5-8 to TRBJ1-2; TRBD1 agrees at 7 bases. Trimming took 5 bases from V and 3 from J; bases not matched to a gene: 13. The CDR3 is 16 amino acids. Germline V lookup: CDR1 SGHTS, CDR2 YDEGEE. Based on the CDR3 plus reference TRBV5-8 and TRBJ1-2, the full variable domain is EAGVTQSPTHLIKTRGQQATLRCSPISGHTSVYWYQQALGLGLQFLLWYDEGEERNRGNFPPRFSGRQFPNYSSELNVNALELEDSALYLCASRPIGGQQDYGYTFGSGTRLTVV.

This clone was seen only once. CDR3 DNA: TGTGCCACCAGCAGAGGTCCGGAGCGCGGTGAAAAACTGTTTTTT. Translated, it gives CATSRGPERGEKLFF. This chain connects TRBV15 to TRBJ1-4; no reliable D call. The CDR3 loop spans 15 amino acids. V was pared by 1 base and J by 7 bases, with 13 bases between. CDR1 LNHNV and CDR2 YYDKDF come from the germline V gene (reference sequence).

This chain uses TRBV24-1 with TRBJ2-1, with 7 bases aligning to TRBD2. V shed 4 bases, J shed 1 base, and the junction held 6 bases outside the gene matches. Looked up from germline, CDR1 is KGHDR and CDR2 is SFDVKD. The CDR3 has 16 residues. The CDR3 DNA reads TGTGCCACCAGTGAGAGGGAGGGCAGGTCCTACAATGAGCAGTTCTTC. This translates into CATSEREGRSYNEQFF.

The V and J genes are TRBV11-2 and TRBJ1-1, with TRBD1 as a possible D gene (6 bases). This CDR3 region has 16 residues. The germline V gene encodes CDR1 SGHAT and CDR2 FQNNGV. V lost 1 base, J lost 0 bases, and 12 bases lay in between. DNA of the CDR3: TGTGCCAGCAGCTTAGCCCTGGACAGATTGAACACTGAAGCTTTCTTT. This codes for CASSLALDRLNTEAFF.

This chain links TRBV27 with TRBJ1-1, with D perhaps TRBD1 (6 bases). The CDR3 loop spans 14 amino acids. Germline-derived CDR1 and CDR2 are MNHEY and SMNVEV (reference sequence). V was pared by 2 bases and J by 4 bases, with 11 bases between. The CDR3 protein is CASSLTTGPTEAFF. The DNA of the CDR3 is TGTGCCAGCAGTTTAACAACAGGGCCCACTGAAGCTTTCTTT.

V and J are TRBV5-1 and TRBJ2-7, with D perhaps TRBD1 (6 bases). V lost 4 bases, J lost 0 bases, and 14 bases lay in between. The germline CDR1 and CDR2 sequences are SGHRS and YFSETQ. This CDR3 contains 15 residues. Written as DNA, the CDR3 is TGCGCCAGCAGCCCTATGACAGGATTCTCCTACGAGCAGTACTTC. The encoded protein is CASSPMTGFSYEQYF. Together with reference TRBV5-1 and TRBJ2-7, the CDR3 gives the full variable domain: KAGVTQTPRYLIKTRGQQVTLSCSPISGHRSVSWYQQTPGQGLQFLFEYFSETQRNKGNFPGRFSGRQFSNSRSEMNVSTLELGDSALYLCASSPMTGFSYEQYFGPGTRLTVT.

This chain uses TRBV5-1 with TRBJ2-1; weak D call: TRBD2 (6 bases). With 4 bases removed from V and 5 bases from J, the gap between germline ends came to 25 bases. The CDR3 spans 18 residues. CDR1 is SGHRS, CDR2 YFSETQ, per germline. The DNA for the CDR3 is TGCGCCAGCAGCCACAGCTTCCTGGGGGGACCTGCTAACAATGAGCAGTTCTTC. This gives the protein CASSHSFLGGPANNEQFF.